Following are 2 T cell receptor beta chains from one sample sequenced in a study of blood T cell repertoires in COVID-19. Measured with immunoSEQ multiplex PCR; TCRdb has only the in-frame clones, and not every one. This table holds about 82,000 clones, about 80% found once. The sample was peripheral blood. These receptors came from a woman aged 40 to 55 with active or convalescent COVID-19.

The chain joins TRBV18 to TRBJ2-7; D unclear. Trimming removed 8 bases from V and 2 bases from J, with 10 bases in between. This CDR3 is built from 12 residues. Germline CDR1 is KGHSH and CDR2 is LQKENI. The DNA for the CDR3 is TGTGCCAGCGCCACCGTAGCCTACGAGCAGTACTTC. Residues: CASATVAYEQYF. The whole variable domain, filled in from reference TRBV18 and TRBJ2-7, reads NAGVMQNPRHLVRRRGQEARLRCSPMKGHSHVYWYRQLPEEGLKFMVYLQKENIIDESGMPKERFSAEFPKEGPSILRIQQVVRGDSAAYFCASATVAYEQYFGPGTRLTVT.

In its sample, this clone was seen a few times. The chain carries TRBV4-2 and TRBJ1-5; no clear D. CDR1 and CDR2 (germline): LGHNA, YNFKEQ. The V gene lost 3 bases and the J gene lost 5 bases, with 5 bases spanning the gap. This CDR3 comprises 12 residues. The CDR3 protein is CASSHEDQPQHF. Here the CDR3 DNA reads TGTGCCAGCAGCCACGAGGATCAGCCCCAGCATTTT.